This entry lists 2 T cell receptor beta chains sequenced from one sample in a study of T cell changes during pregnancy in multiple sclerosis (dated by TCRdb to 2018 to 2020). Library preparation was by the immunoSEQ multiplex PCR assay. The table comes from immuneACCESS by way of TCRdb, which keeps in-frame sequences with V and J called. Part of the clones is missing from these tables; in studies checked, under half for an unresolved V gene and the rest for unknown reasons. The sample table records tens of thousands of clones; more than 85% of these occur just once. Clones ranked in the top ten supply approximately 1.2% of the sample. The specimen comprised peripheral blood, sampled after pregnancy. The receptors derive from a female donor in good health, enrolled as a control in a pregnancy study.

J is TRBJ1-4 and V is TRBV14; D possibly corresponds to TRBD1 (5 bases). CDR3 length equals 16 residues. CDR1 SGHDN and CDR2 FVKESK come from the germline V gene. The germline V and J ends were trimmed by 6 bases and 9 bases, with 23 bases remaining between them. CDR3: CASSLQRYRRSKKLFF. CDR3 sequence (DNA): TGTGCCAGCAGTCTTCAACGTTACAGGCGATCCAAAAAACTGTTTTTT. Combining the CDR3 with reference TRBV14 and TRBJ1-4 gives the whole variable domain EAGVTQFPSHSVIEKGQTVTLRCDPISGHDNLYWYRRVMGKEIKFLLHFVKESKQDESGMPNNRFLAERTGGTYSTLKVQPAELEDSGVYFCASSLQRYRRSKKLFFGSGTQLSVL.

The chain uses TRBV7-8 and TRBJ1-2; D uncertain. CDR3 size: 13 residues. Between the trimmed V and J ends, which lost 1 base and 7 bases, there was a span of 10 bases. Germline-derived CDR1 and CDR2 are SGHVS and FQNEAQ. Written as DNA, the CDR3 is TGTGCCAGCAGCTTAGTTGACAATTCTGGCTACACCTTC. Translation: CASSLVDNSGYTF.